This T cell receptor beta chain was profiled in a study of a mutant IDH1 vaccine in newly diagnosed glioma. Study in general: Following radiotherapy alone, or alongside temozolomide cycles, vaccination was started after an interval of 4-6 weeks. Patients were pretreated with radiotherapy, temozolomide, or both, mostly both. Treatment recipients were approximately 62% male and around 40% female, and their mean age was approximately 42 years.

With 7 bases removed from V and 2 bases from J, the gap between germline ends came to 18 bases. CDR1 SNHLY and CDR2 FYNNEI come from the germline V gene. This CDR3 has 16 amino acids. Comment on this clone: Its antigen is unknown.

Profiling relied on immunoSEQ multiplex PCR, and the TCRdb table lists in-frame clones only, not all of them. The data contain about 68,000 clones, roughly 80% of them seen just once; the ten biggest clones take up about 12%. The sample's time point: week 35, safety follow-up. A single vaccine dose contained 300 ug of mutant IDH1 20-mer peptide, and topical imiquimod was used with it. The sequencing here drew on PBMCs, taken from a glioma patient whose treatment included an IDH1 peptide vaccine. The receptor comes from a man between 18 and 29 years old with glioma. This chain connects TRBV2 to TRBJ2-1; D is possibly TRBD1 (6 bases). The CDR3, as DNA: TGTGCCAGCACCCTGGCCAGGGGACGGACCTACAATGAGCAGTTCTTC. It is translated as CASTLARGRTYNEQFF.